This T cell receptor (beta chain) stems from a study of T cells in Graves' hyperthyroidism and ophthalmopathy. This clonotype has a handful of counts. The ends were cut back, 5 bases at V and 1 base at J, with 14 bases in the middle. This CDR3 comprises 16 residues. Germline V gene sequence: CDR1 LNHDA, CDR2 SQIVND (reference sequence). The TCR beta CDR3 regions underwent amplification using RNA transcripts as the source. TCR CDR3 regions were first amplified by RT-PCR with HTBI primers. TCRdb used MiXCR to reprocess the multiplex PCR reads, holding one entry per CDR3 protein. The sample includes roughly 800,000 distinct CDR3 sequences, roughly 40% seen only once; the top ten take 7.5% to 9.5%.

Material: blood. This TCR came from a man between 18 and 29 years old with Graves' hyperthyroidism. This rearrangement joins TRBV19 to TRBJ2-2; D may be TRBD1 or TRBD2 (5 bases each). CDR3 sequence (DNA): TGTGCCAGTAGTCCGGCCGGGACGGTGAACACCGGGGAGCTGTTTTTT. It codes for CASSPAGTVNTGELFF. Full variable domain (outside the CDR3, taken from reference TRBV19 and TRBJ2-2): DGGITQSPKYLFRKEGQNVTLSCEQNLNHDAMYWYRQDPGQGLRLIYYSQIVNDFQKGDIAEGYSVSREKKESFPLTVTSAQKNPTAFYLCASSPAGTVNTGELFFGEGSRLTVL.